The 23 T cell receptor beta chains presented below share a single source sample, sequenced in a study of CD8+ T cells in alopecia areata. The sequencing template was cDNA reverse transcribed from extracted RNA. Here immunoSEQ multiplex PCR was the method, and the copy in TCRdb shows in-frame clones only, minus some. The sample has about 190,000 clones; roughly 61% are singletons. Treatment meaning: oral pan-JAK inhibitor, 5-10 mg twice daily. Here the sequenced sample was CD8+ T cells sorted from blood, taken at week 24, from a patient treated with tofacitinib. These receptor sequences come from a human donor with alopecia areata.

The chain carries TRBV7-2 and TRBJ2-7; a weak D match, TRBD1 (6 bases). Germline lookup yields CDR1 SGHTA and CDR2 FQGNSA. The CDR3 runs 15 residues. Trimming cost V 2 bases and J 6 bases, with 17 bases left between them. In DNA form, the CDR3 reads TGTGCCAGCAGCTTACGCAGGGGAGTGGTAATCGAGCAGTACTTC. Its translation is CASSLRRGVVIEQYF.

Concerning this clone: The junction departs from the called germline gene at one end, perhaps through a read error. The chain couples TRBV7-7 to TRBJ1-2; 8 bases agree with TRBD1. The germline gives CDR1 SSHAT, CDR2 FNYEAQ (reference sequence). The CDR3 contains 15 residues. CDR3 sequence: CASSPLSDRGLGYTF. The CDR3 nucleotides read TGTGCTAGCAGCCCACTGTCCGACAGGGGCCTTGGCTACACCTTC.

On this clone: Other DNA sequences from this sample encode an identical CDR3 as well. The gene calls are TRBV27 and TRBJ1-5; perhaps TRBD1 as D (5 bases). The CDR3 totals 14 residues. Germline V gives CDR1 MNHEY, CDR2 SMNVEV (reference sequence). The V end was cut by 3 bases, the J end by 0 bases, with 6 bases between. The CDR3, as DNA: TGTGCCAGCAGTTTTAGGGGTAGCAATCAGCCCCAGCATTTT. Residues: CASSFRGSNQPQHF.

This sequence joins TRBV7-8 and TRBJ2-3; D perhaps matches TRBD1 (5 bases). The CDR3 runs 15 residues. V lost 5 bases to trimming and J lost 4 bases, with 16 bases between them. The V gene's germline CDR1 is SGHVS and CDR2 FQNEAQ. CDR3 in DNA: TGTGCCAGCAGCCAGACAACCGACAGCGCAGATACGCAGTATTTT. Residues: CASSQTTDSADTQYF.

The chain carries TRBV25-1 and TRBJ1-4; D is perhaps TRBD1 (6 bases). V lost 5 bases and J lost 6, with 13 bases in between. CDR1 is MGHDK, CDR2 SYGVNS, per germline. The CDR3 extends over 14 amino acids. Here the CDR3 reads CASSFTGSDEKLFF. The CDR3 DNA follows: TGTGCCAGCAGTTTCACAGGGTCTGATGAAAAACTGTTTTTT.

V usage is TRBV7-9 and J usage is TRBJ1-4; maybe TRBD1 (6 bases). Germline CDR1 is SEHNR and CDR2 is FQNEAQ (reference sequence). The CDR3 covers 17 residues. Trimming cost V 0 bases and J 10 bases, with 21 bases left between them. CDR3 DNA: TGTGCCAGCAGCTTAGCATCAGACAGGTCCCAGAAAGGAAAACTGTTTTTT. Encoded protein: CASSLASDRSQKGKLFF.

This chain joins TRBV4-1 and TRBJ2-7; weak D call: TRBD1 (5 bases). From germline, CDR1 is MGHRA and CDR2 YSYEKL. The CDR3 extends over 15 amino acids. V shed 1 base and J shed 0 bases, with 10 bases lying between them. In DNA, the CDR3 is TGCGCCAGCAGCCAAGGGGGCAGGAGCTCCTACGAGCAGTACTTC. This gives the protein CASSQGGRSSYEQYF.

The V gene is TRBV6-5, the J gene TRBJ2-5; TRBD2 matches at 9 bases. The CDR3 is made up of 14 amino acids. The V gene's germline CDR1 is MNHEY and CDR2 SVGAGI. The ends lost 11 bases at V and 5 bases at J; junction bases unmatched: 12. CDR3 DNA sequence: TGTGCCGCAGGGGAAGCGGGGGGATCTGAGACCCAGTACTTC. It translates to CAAGEAGGSETQYF.

This clone was picked up a small number of times. The CDR3 DNA reads as TGTGCCAGCAGCCAAGACAGGCCCTACTCCTACGAGCAGTACTTC. Translating gives CASSQDRPYSYEQYF. The chain recombines TRBV14 with TRBJ2-7; D remains ambiguous. The CDR3 has 15 amino acids. Trimming took off 0 bases at V and 0 bases at J, with 9 bases between the two ends. Germline assignment: CDR1 SGHDN and CDR2 FVKESK.

V usage is TRBV14 and J usage is TRBJ1-6; the D gene is possibly TRBD1 (5 bases). V gave up 2 bases and J gave up 8 bases, with 25 bases separating them. The CDR3 length is 19 residues. Germline V gene data show CDR1 as SGHDN and CDR2 as FVKESK. CDR3 sequence: CASSQRRRGSDPPDSPLHF. The CDR3 nucleotides read TGTGCCAGCAGCCAAAGGAGGAGGGGCTCGGACCCTCCCGATTCACCCCTCCACTTT.

This clone came up a few times. This chain links TRBV29-1 with TRBJ2-3, with 8 bases that match TRBD1. Germline V CDR1 and CDR2: SQVTM, ANQGSEA. J lost 4 bases, V lost 1 base, and 10 bases had no gene match. The CDR3 loop spans 16 amino acids. CDR3 sequence reads: CSVEVWSDRAPDTQYF. CDR3 nucleotide sequence: TGCAGCGTTGAAGTTTGGTCGGACAGGGCTCCAGATACGCAGTATTTT.

CDR3 sequence: CATIEQATNEKLFF. The CDR3 DNA is TGTGCCACCATAGAACAGGCAACTAATGAAAAACTGTTTTTT. V is TRBV15 and J is TRBJ1-4; weak D call: TRBD1 (5 bases). With 7 bases removed from V and 0 bases from J, the gap between germline ends came to 9 bases. The CDR3 has 14 amino acids. Germline loops: CDR1 LNHNV, CDR2 YYDKDF (reference sequence).

This chain uses TRBV5-1 with TRBJ2-7, with TRBD1 identical over 7 bases. The V gene's germline CDR1 is SGHRS and CDR2 YFSETQ. V gave up 3 bases and J gave up 2 bases; unmatched junction bases: 14. The CDR3 runs 17 residues. This chain's CDR3 is CASSSAGTAYATYEQYF. The CDR3, as DNA: TGCGCCAGCAGCTCCGCCGGGACAGCTTATGCAACCTACGAGCAGTACTTC. The full variable domain, in which reference TRBV5-1 and TRBJ2-7 provide the parts outside the CDR3, is KAGVTQTPRYLIKTRGQQVTLSCSPISGHRSVSWYQQTPGQGLQFLFEYFSETQRNKGNFPGRFSGRQFSNSRSEMNVSTLELGDSALYLCASSSAGTAYATYEQYFGPGTRLTVT.

Of note for this clone: Other DNA sequences in this sample translate to the same CDR3. The J gene is TRBJ2-3, the V gene TRBV2; D uncertain. Trimming shortened V by 6 bases and J by 6 bases, and 4 bases separated the two germline ends. Germline CDR1 reads SNHLY; CDR2 reads FYNNEI. The length of the CDR3 is 10 residues. CDR3 sequence (DNA): TGTGCCAGCAGAGGCGATACGCAGTATTTT. This gives the protein CASRGDTQYF.

Notes on this clone: Other DNA sequences within the sample encode an identical CDR3. The CDR3 reads CASSFTSGDYEQYF. The CDR3 DNA follows: TGCGCCAGCAGCTTTACTAGCGGGGACTACGAGCAGTACTTC. The chain employs TRBV5-1 and TRBJ2-7; 10 bases agree with TRBD2. The CDR3 runs to 14 residues. After removal of 2 bases from V and 3 bases from J, the junction contained 2 bases not matched to a gene. Per germline, CDR1 SGHRS and CDR2 YFSETQ.

The J gene is TRBJ2-7, the V gene TRBV5-1; 8 bases line up with TRBD1. The CDR3 length is 14 residues. The V and J ends lost 4 bases and 4 bases, in that order; junction bases with no gene match: 7. The germline CDR1 and CDR2 sequences are SGHRS and YFSETQ. The CDR3 loop is CASSPWTGSYEQYF. CDR3 in DNA: TGCGCCAGCAGCCCATGGACAGGGAGTTACGAGCAGTACTTC.

This chain links TRBV21-1 with TRBJ1-2; the table's D call, TRBD1, was not checked against the DNA. TRBV21-1 is a known pseudogene. This CDR3 has 13 amino acids. CDR3 amino acids: CASSETGQGGYTF. The CDR3 DNA is TGTGCCAGCAGCGAGACAGGGCAGGGTGGCTACACCTTC.

The V gene is TRBV25-1, the J gene TRBJ2-5; D is unclear. This CDR3 spans 13 amino acids. Germline loops: CDR1 MGHDK, CDR2 SYGVNS. The V end was cut by 6 bases, the J end by 1 base, with 9 bases between. The CDR3 DNA is TGTGCCAGCAGAGGTCCAGGCCAAGAGACCCAGTACTTC. It yields the protein CASRGPGQETQYF. Based on the CDR3 plus reference TRBV25-1 and TRBJ2-5, the full variable domain is EADIYQTPRYLVIGTGKKITLECSQTMGHDKMYWYQQDPGMELHLIHYSYGVNSTEKGDLSSESTVSRIRTEHFPLTLESARPSHTSQYLCASRGPGQETQYFGPGTRLLVL.

The chain joins TRBV11-2 to TRBJ2-2, with 7 bases aligning to TRBD1. Unmatched junction bases numbered 8, after V lost 8 bases and J lost 5 bases. The CDR3 is made up of 14 amino acids. The germline CDR1 and CDR2 sequences are SGHAT and FQNNGV. The CDR3 protein is CASYGTEITGELFF. The DNA for the CDR3 is TGTGCCAGCTACGGGACAGAGATAACCGGGGAGCTGTTTTTT.

As concerns this clone: Other nucleotide sequences in the sample specify the same CDR3. This chain joins TRBV5-6 and TRBJ1-5; D ambiguous. The V gene's germline CDR1 is SGHDT and CDR2 YYEEEE. The CDR3 length is 12 residues. V was trimmed by 2 bases and J by 5 bases, leaving 5 bases between them. The DNA for the CDR3 is TGTGCCAGCAGCTTAGGAGATCAGCCCCAGCATTTT. This translates into CASSLGDQPQHF.

This clone has a single count. The chain couples TRBV18 to TRBJ1-2; weak D call: TRBD1 (5 bases). CDR1 and CDR2 from the germline V gene are KGHSH and LQKENI. The V end lost 2 bases, the J end lost 1 base, and 14 bases lay between the germline ends. This CDR3 has 16 residues. The CDR3 sequence is CASSPIAGPVNYGYTF. CDR3 sequence (DNA): TGTGCCAGCTCACCAATCGCAGGGCCTGTTAACTATGGCTACACCTTC.

This clone was counted once. This chain connects TRBV27 to TRBJ2-7; 7 bases map to TRBD2. Germline V gene data show CDR1 as MNHEY and CDR2 as SMNVEV (reference sequence). J lost 9 bases, V lost 5 bases, and 4 bases had no gene match. There are 11 residues in the CDR3. CDR3 nucleotide sequence: TGTGCCAGCAGTCCCGGACTAGTGCAGTACTTC. Amino acids: CASSPGLVQYF.

The V and J genes are TRBV4-1 and TRBJ2-7; D is unclear. V dropped 1 base and J dropped 2 bases, with 12 bases sitting between them. Germline values: CDR1 MGHRA, CDR2 YSYEKL. This CDR3 comprises 15 residues. The CDR3 coding sequence is TGCGCCAGCAGCCAAGTTTACAGTAATCCCTACGAGCAGTACTTC. It translates to CASSQVYSNPYEQYF.